A selection of T cell receptor beta chains follows, all from one sample in a study of PD-1 blockade in classical Hodgkin lymphoma. TCRdb's copy holds only in-frame clones and misses some; the assay was immunoSEQ multiplex PCR. Here the sample spans roughly 15,000 clones, less than 80% being singletons. The material was peripheral blood mononuclear cells (PBMCs), obtained at baseline. These receptors all stem from a human donor with classical Hodgkin lymphoma. Both conserved end residues are part of each CDR3. Each record gives: V gene, D gene, J gene, clone size, CDR3 DNA, CDR3 protein. The D gene is left open where the match is weak. Some rows have no size entry. The others give once, few or many, or a class for an expanded clone.

v_gene: TRBV12-1; d_gene: .; j_gene: TRBJ1-3; abundance: .; CDR3nt: TGTGCCAGCAGCTTTGAGGGAGCTCATGTAAACACCATATATTTT; CDR3aa: CASSFEGAHVNTIYF
v_gene: TRBV5-6; d_gene: .; j_gene: TRBJ1-2; abundance: few; CDR3nt: TGTGCCAGCAGCCCAGAGTCAGGGAATCATGGCTACACCTTC; CDR3aa: CASSPESGNHGYTF
v_gene: TRBV5-1; d_gene: .; j_gene: TRBJ2-7; abundance: few; CDR3nt: TGCGCCAGCAGCTTGGGGCGAGCGTTAACATACGAGCAGTACTTC; CDR3aa: CASSLGRALTYEQYF
v_gene: TRBV2; d_gene: TRBD1; j_gene: TRBJ1-1; abundance: .; CDR3nt: TGTGCCAGCAGGAGCCATGGGACAGGTGAAGCTTTCTTT; CDR3aa: CASRSHGTGEAFF
v_gene: TRBV9; d_gene: TRBD1; j_gene: TRBJ2-7; abundance: few; CDR3nt: TGTGCCAGCAGCGTAGGACAGGGGGCCTACGAGCAGTACTTC; CDR3aa: CASSVGQGAYEQYF
v_gene: TRBV19; d_gene: .; j_gene: TRBJ2-7; abundance: .; CDR3nt: TGTGCCAGTAGTATAGAATTCCCCTACGAGCAGTACTTC; CDR3aa: CASSIEFPYEQYF
v_gene: TRBV19; d_gene: .; j_gene: TRBJ1-3; abundance: .; CDR3nt: TGTGCCAGTACCTTTTCGGGGGCTGGAAACACCATATATTTT; CDR3aa: CASTFSGAGNTIYF
v_gene: TRBV5-6; d_gene: .; j_gene: TRBJ1-5; abundance: .; CDR3nt: TGTGCCAGCAGCCGGGGAAAACTCAATCAGCCCCAGCATTTT; CDR3aa: CASSRGKLNQPQHF
v_gene: TRBV29-1; d_gene: .; j_gene: TRBJ1-1; abundance: .; CDR3nt: TGCAGCGTTAGGGCAGGGAACACTGAAGCTTTCTTT; CDR3aa: CSVRAGNTEAFF
v_gene: TRBV4-1; d_gene: .; j_gene: TRBJ1-2; abundance: .; CDR3nt: TGCGCCAGCAGCCAAGATTTGGGCAGTATGAGTTATGGCTACACCTTC; CDR3aa: CASSQDLGSMSYGYTF
v_gene: TRBV27; d_gene: TRBD1; j_gene: TRBJ2-1; abundance: .; CDR3nt: TGTGCCAGCAGTTCCTTGACAGGGGGGAGCCTCAATGAGCAGTTCTTC; CDR3aa: CASSSLTGGSLNEQFF
v_gene: TRBV2; d_gene: .; j_gene: TRBJ2-5; abundance: .; CDR3nt: TGTGCCAGCAGTGAATGGTACCTAGACAGCGGCCAAGAGACCCAGTACTTC; CDR3aa: CASSEWYLDSGQETQYF
v_gene: TRBV14; d_gene: .; j_gene: TRBJ2-3; abundance: .; CDR3nt: TGTGCCAGCAGCGATACGATCGCTTGGGGGCGCGGGACCGGGACAGATACGCAGTATTTT; CDR3aa: CASSDTIAWGRGTGTDTQYF
v_gene: TRBV4-2; d_gene: TRBD2; j_gene: TRBJ2-1; abundance: .; CDR3nt: TGTGCCAGCAGCCAAGAAGCAAGCGGGAGGACGGGCAATGAGCAGTTCTTC; CDR3aa: CASSQEASGRTGNEQFF
v_gene: TRBV4-1; d_gene: TRBD2; j_gene: TRBJ2-1; abundance: .; CDR3nt: TGCGCCAGCAGCCAAGAGGCTAGCGGGGCCCACAATGAGCAGTTCTTC; CDR3aa: CASSQEASGAHNEQFF
v_gene: TRBV23-1; d_gene: .; j_gene: TRBJ1-2; abundance: .; CDR3nt: TGCGCCAGCAGTTTCCCCGGGGGAGAGGGCTATGGCTACACCTTC; CDR3aa: CASSFPGGEGYGYTF
v_gene: TRBV10-1; d_gene: .; j_gene: TRBJ2-3; abundance: once; CDR3nt: TGCGCCACCACCTGGTGGGGGTCTTACCCAGATACGCAGTATTTT; CDR3aa: CATTWWGSYPDTQYF
v_gene: TRBV7-9; d_gene: TRBD1; j_gene: TRBJ2-3; abundance: medium-sized; CDR3nt: TGTGCCAGCAGGTTACCCGGGACAGGGGGTGGTACAGATACGCAGTATTTT; CDR3aa: CASRLPGTGGGTDTQYF
v_gene: TRBV6-6; d_gene: TRBD2; j_gene: TRBJ2-1; abundance: few; CDR3nt: TGTGCCAGCACTACTAGCGGATACAATGAGCAGTTCTTC; CDR3aa: CASTTSGYNEQFF
v_gene: TRBV5-1; d_gene: .; j_gene: TRBJ1-3; abundance: .; CDR3nt: TGCGCCAGCAGCTTTGGTCACGCCGGCCGCTACTCTGGAAACACCATATATTTT; CDR3aa: CASSFGHAGRYSGNTIYF
v_gene: TRBV5-6; d_gene: TRBD2; j_gene: TRBJ2-7; abundance: .; CDR3nt: TGTGCCAGCAGTTACCTACTAGCGGGAGGCAGCTCCTACGAGCAGTACTTC; CDR3aa: CASSYLLAGGSSYEQYF
v_gene: TRBV11-2; d_gene: TRBD2; j_gene: TRBJ2-7; abundance: few; CDR3nt: TGTGCCAGCAGCTTAGCGGGAGGGGACTACGAGCAGTACTTC; CDR3aa: CASSLAGGDYEQYF
v_gene: TRBV7-9; d_gene: .; j_gene: TRBJ2-2; abundance: few; CDR3nt: TGTGCCAGCAGCTTGATTAATTCGGACACCGGGGAGCTGTTTTTT; CDR3aa: CASSLINSDTGELFF
v_gene: TRBV7-2; d_gene: .; j_gene: TRBJ2-7; abundance: .; CDR3nt: TGTGCCAGCAGCCTGGTTGATAGACCCCACGAGCAGTACTTC; CDR3aa: CASSLVDRPHEQYF
v_gene: TRBV19; d_gene: .; j_gene: TRBJ2-5; abundance: .; CDR3nt: TGTGCCAGTAGTAGCCAGGGGAGAGAGACCCAGTACTTC; CDR3aa: CASSSQGRETQYF
v_gene: TRBV28; d_gene: .; j_gene: TRBJ1-5; abundance: .; CDR3nt: TGTGCCAGCAGCCCTAACAGGCCCCTAAGCAATCAGCCCCAGCATTTT; CDR3aa: CASSPNRPLSNQPQHF
v_gene: TRBV4-1; d_gene: .; j_gene: TRBJ2-1; abundance: once; CDR3nt: TGCGCCAGCAGCCCCCTAATCACGGGCGGAAGCTCCTACAATGAGCAGTTCTTC; CDR3aa: CASSPLITGGSSYNEQFF
v_gene: TRBV5-8; d_gene: .; j_gene: TRBJ2-5; abundance: .; CDR3nt: TGTGCCAGCAGCTTTAACGGGGAGACCCAGTACTTC; CDR3aa: CASSFNGETQYF
v_gene: TRBV28; d_gene: TRBD1; j_gene: TRBJ1-2; abundance: .; CDR3nt: TGTGCCAGCAGTTCGACGCCCGGACAGGGGGCGCTTGGCTACACCTTC; CDR3aa: CASSSTPGQGALGYTF
v_gene: TRBV28; d_gene: .; j_gene: TRBJ2-7; abundance: .; CDR3nt: TGTGCCAGCAGTTTACAGTCAACCTACGAGCAGTACTTC; CDR3aa: CASSLQSTYEQYF
v_gene: TRBV27; d_gene: .; j_gene: TRBJ2-1; abundance: .; CDR3nt: TGTGCCAGCAGTTTATCCGGCGGGGGCCCTTACAATGAGCAGTTCTTC; CDR3aa: CASSLSGGGPYNEQFF
v_gene: TRBV2; d_gene: TRBD1; j_gene: TRBJ1-1; abundance: .; CDR3nt: TGTGCCAGTCTGCCGGGACAGGGATTCCCTGAAGCTTTCTTT; CDR3aa: CASLPGQGFPEAFF
v_gene: TRBV27; d_gene: TRBD1; j_gene: TRBJ2-1; abundance: few; CDR3nt: TGTGCCAGCAGTTCGGGACAGGGACTCTACAATGAGCAGTTCTTC; CDR3aa: CASSSGQGLYNEQFF
v_gene: TRBV11-3; d_gene: .; j_gene: TRBJ2-2; abundance: .; CDR3nt: TGTGCCAGCAGCTTAATTCTAAGTCCGGGCGCCGGGGAGCTGTTTTTT; CDR3aa: CASSLILSPGAGELFF
v_gene: TRBV9; d_gene: TRBD1; j_gene: TRBJ1-2; abundance: .; CDR3nt: TGTGCCAGCAGCGCCCGCACAGGGGAACCCTATGGCTACACCTTC; CDR3aa: CASSARTGEPYGYTF
v_gene: TRBV6-5; d_gene: .; j_gene: TRBJ2-7; abundance: .; CDR3nt: TGTGCCAGCAACGGGGGATCTTACGAGCAGTACTTC; CDR3aa: CASNGGSYEQYF
v_gene: TRBV5-4; d_gene: .; j_gene: TRBJ2-7; abundance: .; CDR3nt: TGTGCCAGCAGCTTGGCCGTGGCCCCCTACGAGCAGTACTTC; CDR3aa: CASSLAVAPYEQYF
v_gene: TRBV28; d_gene: TRBD2; j_gene: TRBJ2-2; abundance: .; CDR3nt: TGTGCCAGCAGTTTAGAAACTAGCGGGCGGAACACCGGGGAGCTGTTTTTT; CDR3aa: CASSLETSGRNTGELFF
v_gene: TRBV30; d_gene: .; j_gene: TRBJ2-1; abundance: .; CDR3nt: TGTGCCTGGAGTGTAGGGACACCGGTGGCGTTCTTC; CDR3aa: CAWSVGTPVAFF
v_gene: TRBV7-6; d_gene: TRBD2; j_gene: TRBJ2-1; abundance: .; CDR3nt: TGTGCCAGCAGCTTAGCGCTGGCGGGAGGAGGAAATGAGCAGTTCTTC; CDR3aa: CASSLALAGGGNEQFF
v_gene: TRBV18; d_gene: .; j_gene: TRBJ1-4; abundance: .; CDR3nt: TGTGCCAGCGCACCGGTCGGGGCCGCGACTAATGAAAAACTGTTTTTT; CDR3aa: CASAPVGAATNEKLFF
v_gene: TRBV27; d_gene: TRBD2; j_gene: TRBJ2-1; abundance: few; CDR3nt: TGTGCCAGCAGTTCCGACTTTTCTTCCGGGACTAGACCTTACAATGAGCAGTTCTTC; CDR3aa: CASSSDFSSGTRPYNEQFF
v_gene: TRBV2; d_gene: .; j_gene: TRBJ2-7; abundance: .; CDR3nt: TGTGCCAGCAGTGAAAGGAGGCAGGGGAAGAGCGAGCAGTACTTC; CDR3aa: CASSERRQGKSEQYF
v_gene: TRBV5-6; d_gene: TRBD1; j_gene: TRBJ2-7; abundance: .; CDR3nt: TGTGCCAGCAGCGGGGGGACAGGGGGCTTGGAGCAGTACTTC; CDR3aa: CASSGGTGGLEQYF
v_gene: TRBV29-1; d_gene: TRBD1; j_gene: TRBJ2-7; abundance: .; CDR3nt: TGCAGCGTTGAAGGACCGGGACAGGTCTCCTACGAGCAGTACTTC; CDR3aa: CSVEGPGQVSYEQYF
v_gene: TRBV7-6; d_gene: .; j_gene: TRBJ2-3; abundance: few; CDR3nt: TGTGCCAGCTCCCCCCTCGGAGGGCCAGGAACAGATACGCAGTATTTT; CDR3aa: CASSPLGGPGTDTQYF
v_gene: TRBV11-1; d_gene: .; j_gene: TRBJ1-1; abundance: .; CDR3nt: TGTGCCAGCAGTTTGGACAGCCTCACTGAAGCTTTCTTT; CDR3aa: CASSLDSLTEAFF
v_gene: TRBV6-5; d_gene: .; j_gene: TRBJ2-1; abundance: .; CDR3nt: TGTGCCAGTGCTGATAAGACCCCGAACAATGAGCAGTTCTTC; CDR3aa: CASADKTPNNEQFF
v_gene: TRBV4-1; d_gene: .; j_gene: TRBJ2-1; abundance: .; CDR3nt: TGCGCCAGCAGCCAAGGTTTAAGCTACAATGAGCAGTTCTTC; CDR3aa: CASSQGLSYNEQFF
v_gene: TRBV9; d_gene: .; j_gene: TRBJ2-7; abundance: .; CDR3nt: TGTGCCAGCAGCGTAGAGGCAGACGAGCAGTACTTC; CDR3aa: CASSVEADEQYF
v_gene: TRBV11-2; d_gene: .; j_gene: TRBJ2-3; abundance: few; CDR3nt: TGTGCCAGCAGCCCTCGGGGTGCAGATACGCAGTATTTT; CDR3aa: CASSPRGADTQYF
v_gene: TRBV9; d_gene: .; j_gene: TRBJ1-6; abundance: .; CDR3nt: TGTGCCAGCAGCGTAGCAGGGCTGGGGTCCTATAATTCACCCCTCCACTTT; CDR3aa: CASSVAGLGSYNSPLHF
v_gene: TRBV7-9; d_gene: TRBD2; j_gene: TRBJ2-5; abundance: .; CDR3nt: TGTGCCAGCAGCCGGAGCGGGGGTTACCAAGAGACCCAGTACTTC; CDR3aa: CASSRSGGYQETQYF
v_gene: TRBV4-2; d_gene: TRBD2; j_gene: TRBJ2-5; abundance: .; CDR3nt: TGTGCCAGCAGCTACAGCGGGGGACTAGCGGGAGGAGAGACCCAGTACTTC; CDR3aa: CASSYSGGLAGGETQYF
v_gene: TRBV4-2; d_gene: .; j_gene: TRBJ2-1; abundance: few; CDR3nt: TGTGCCAGCAGCCAAGAGAAGAACGCCGGTGAGCAGTTCTTC; CDR3aa: CASSQEKNAGEQFF